These 25 T cell receptor beta chains were sequenced from one sample in a study of blood T cell repertoires in COVID-19. Profiling relied on immunoSEQ multiplex PCR, and the TCRdb table lists in-frame clones only, not all of them. The table records under 200,000 clones, 80% to 90% of them present only once. Specimen: peripheral blood. These receptors were taken from a woman between 50 and 59 years old with COVID-19, enrolled during active disease.

The V and J genes are TRBV7-2 and TRBJ2-7; 13 bases map to TRBD2. Germline V CDR1 and CDR2: SGHTA, FQGNSA. The CDR3 is made up of 16 amino acids. With 4 bases clipped from V and 7 bases from J, the junction kept 10 bases outside the gene matches. In DNA, the CDR3 is TGTGCCAGCAGCTCCTCGGGACTAGCGGGGTCATGGGAGCAGTACTTC. It encodes CASSSSGLAGSWEQYF.

This clone has a handful of counts. The chain carries TRBV12-5 and TRBJ2-2; D ambiguous. Germline V gene sequence: CDR1 LGHNT, CDR2 FRNRAP. The CDR3 loop spans 13 amino acids. The V end was cut by 9 bases, the J end by 1 base, with 9 bases between. CDR3 in amino acids: CASAQLNTGELFF. DNA for the CDR3: TGTGCTAGCGCACAGTTGAACACCGGGGAGCTGTTTTTT.

The chain joins TRBV24-1 to TRBJ1-2, with a possible D match to TRBD1 (6 bases). The CDR3 runs to 14 residues. Trimming cost V 1 base and J 8 bases, with 13 bases left between them. Looked up from germline, CDR1 is KGHDR and CDR2 is SFDVKD. CDR3 protein: CATSDFEAGEGYTF. The CDR3 bases are TGTGCCACCAGTGATTTTGAGGCAGGGGAAGGCTACACCTTC.

This sequence joins TRBV6-5 and TRBJ1-5; D is possibly TRBD1 (5 bases). Trimming left V 7 bases short and J 0 bases short, with 13 bases between. Looked up from germline, CDR1 is MNHEY and CDR2 is SVGAGI. CDR3 length: 15 amino acids. This CDR3 reads CASNKQDNSNQPQHF. The DNA of the CDR3 is TGTGCCAGCAACAAACAGGATAATAGCAATCAGCCCCAGCATTTT.

This clone appeared once. The chain is built from TRBV3-1 (or the pseudogene TRBV3-2) and TRBJ2-3; 11 bases are a match to TRBD2. Per the germline V gene, CDR1 is LGHDT and CDR2 is YNNKEL (reference sequence). Trimming at V came to 4 bases and at J to 2 bases, leaving 5 bases not matched to a gene. This CDR3 is 16 amino acids long. Here the CDR3 reads CASSLPSGGHTDTQYF. DNA for the CDR3: TGTGCCAGCAGCCTCCCTAGCGGGGGGCACACAGATACGCAGTATTTT.

The V call is TRBV5-4, the J call TRBJ2-5; 12 bases map to TRBD2. The V and J ends lost 5 bases and 2 bases, in that order; junction bases with no gene match: 7. The CDR3 is 16 residues long. The V gene's germline CDR1 is SGHNT and CDR2 YYREEE (reference sequence). Written as DNA, the CDR3 is TGTGCCAGCAGTTCGAGACTAGCGGGAGATCAAGAGACCCAGTACTTC. This sequence encodes CASSSRLAGDQETQYF.

This sequence joins TRBV3-1 (or the pseudogene TRBV3-2) and TRBJ2-1; 7 bases align to TRBD2. The germline V gene encodes CDR1 LGHDT and CDR2 YNNKEL (reference sequence). The CDR3 sequence is 15 residues long. V was clipped by 4 bases and J by 9 bases; unmatched bases: 12. CDR3 sequence (DNA): TGTGCCAGCAGCCGGGATGGGGGGGGTTTAAGTGAGCAGTTCTTC. This gives the protein CASSRDGGGLSEQFF.

The rearrangement joins TRBV12-3 or TRBV12-4 to TRBJ2-2; D possibly corresponds to TRBD1 (5 bases). V was pared by 5 bases and J by 5 bases, with 9 bases between. The CDR3 totals 13 residues. The CDR3 spells CASSPQVTGELFF. CDR3 nucleotides: TGTGCCAGCAGTCCACAGGTTACCGGGGAGCTGTTTTTT.

The rearrangement links TRBV4-2 to TRBJ2-5; TRBD2 agrees at 7 bases. The V gene's germline CDR1 is LGHNA and CDR2 YNFKEQ. V shed 2 bases, J shed 5 bases, and the junction held 11 bases outside the gene matches. The CDR3 consists of 16 residues. The CDR3 region is CASSQIPTSASETQYF. CDR3 nucleotide sequence: TGTGCCAGCAGCCAAATCCCTACTAGCGCCTCCGAGACCCAGTACTTC.

This sequence joins TRBV6-5 and TRBJ2-7; tentative D call: TRBD2 (6 bases). The CDR3 covers 13 residues. The germline V gene has CDR1 MNHEY and CDR2 SVGAGI. V was cut by 7 bases and J by 3 bases, with 13 bases left in between. CDR3 amino acids: CASMGGRHYEQYF. The CDR3 region has the DNA TGTGCCAGCATGGGAGGACGGCACTACGAGCAGTACTTC.

This clone was detected once. The chain is built from TRBV12-3 or TRBV12-4 and TRBJ1-2; D remains ambiguous. Trimming removed 3 bases from V and 6 bases from J, with 11 bases in between. This CDR3 contains 13 residues. Here the CDR3 reads CASSFSDLNGYTF. The CDR3 bases are TGTGCCAGCAGTTTCAGCGACCTCAATGGCTACACCTTC.

This chain links TRBV18 with TRBJ1-3; D unresolved. The germline gives CDR1 KGHSH, CDR2 LQKENI. The ends were cut back, 4 bases at V and 7 bases at J, with 14 bases in the middle. The CDR3 runs to 14 residues. The CDR3 region has the DNA TGTGCCAGCTCACGGGCACTGGAAATGAACACCATATATTTT. Encoded protein: CASSRALEMNTIYF.

The V gene is TRBV7-6, the J gene TRBJ1-4, with D perhaps TRBD1 (5 bases). In germline, CDR1 is SGHVS, CDR2 FNYEAQ. V was trimmed by 1 base and J by 3 bases, leaving 9 bases between them. The CDR3 runs to 15 residues. The chain's CDR3 is CASSLGSGANEKLFF. CDR3 sequence (DNA): TGTGCCAGCAGCTTAGGTTCGGGGGCTAATGAAAAACTGTTTTTT.

The rearrangement joins TRBV28 to TRBJ1-2; 10 nucleotides match TRBD1. V lost 4 bases to trimming and J lost 4 bases; unmatched junction nucleotides: 3. The CDR3 runs to 14 residues. The V gene's germline CDR1 is MDHEN and CDR2 SYDVKM. This CDR3 reads CASSSTGGVYGYTF. DNA for the CDR3: TGTGCCAGCAGTTCGACAGGGGGCGTCTATGGCTACACCTTC.

The chain is built from TRBV29-1 and TRBJ2-3; the D is unclear. The germline V and J ends were trimmed by 4 bases and 2 bases, with 7 bases remaining between them. This CDR3 has 12 amino acids. Germline loops: CDR1 SQVTM, CDR2 ANQGSEA. The CDR3 sequence: CSVATYTDTQYF. CDR3 nucleotide sequence: TGCAGCGTTGCCACCTACACAGATACGCAGTATTTT.

This clone was recorded once. The rearrangement joins TRBV19 to TRBJ2-5; no clear D. This CDR3 has 15 amino acids. Trimming pared 5 bases from V and 4 bases from J, leaving 17 bases between. In germline, CDR1 is LNHDA, CDR2 SQIVND (reference sequence). CDR3 DNA sequence: TGTGCCAGTAGTCCGAATCATCAGCCGGGAGAGACCCAGTACTTC. This codes for CASSPNHQPGETQYF.

This clone occurred once. The genes are TRBV18 and TRBJ2-7; 7 bases line up with TRBD1. V was pared by 5 bases and J by 2 bases, with 6 bases of the junction left unmatched. Per the germline V gene, CDR1 is KGHSH and CDR2 is LQKENI. CDR3 size: 14 residues. Written as DNA, the CDR3 is TGTGCCAGCTCAATCAGACAGGGCCCCTACGAGCAGTACTTC. It translates to CASSIRQGPYEQYF.

This rearrangement joins TRBV24-1 to TRBJ1-2; no clear D gene. V gave up 1 base and J gave up 2 bases, with 7 bases separating them. The V gene's germline CDR1 is KGHDR and CDR2 SFDVKD. This CDR3 has 14 residues. CDR3 region: CATSDFKQNYGYTF. CDR3 DNA: TGTGCCACCAGTGATTTCAAACAGAACTATGGCTACACCTTC.

This chain joins TRBV28 and TRBJ1-5; the match to TRBD1 covers 10 bases. CDR1 is MDHEN, CDR2 SYDVKM, per germline. CDR3 length: 16 residues. Unmatched junction bases numbered 9, after V lost 6 bases and J lost 4 bases. CDR3 region: CASRSLGQGWNQPQHF. The CDR3 region has the DNA TGTGCCAGCAGGAGCTTGGGACAGGGGTGGAATCAGCCCCAGCATTTT.

The DNA for the CDR3 is TGTGCCAGCAGTTACGACAGCACCTACAATGAGCAGTTCTTC. Encoded protein: CASSYDSTYNEQFF. The V and J genes are TRBV6-2 or TRBV6-3 and TRBJ2-1; D may be TRBD1 (5 bases). V lost 2 bases, J lost 2 bases, and 7 bases lay in between. This CDR3 comprises 14 residues. In germline, CDR1 is MNHEY, CDR2 SVGEGT.

The sample holds one count of this clone. The chain has TRBV4-1 and TRBJ2-1; tentative D call: TRBD2 (5 bases). CDR3 length: 12 amino acids. V lost 5 bases to trimming and J lost 8 bases, with 10 bases between them. Germline V gene lookup returns CDR1 MGHRA and CDR2 YSYEKL. CDR3 bases: TGCGCCAGCAGCAAGAGTAGCGATGAGCAGTTCTTC. This codes for CASSKSSDEQFF.

This clone appeared once. The chain combines TRBV9 with TRBJ1-1; possibly TRBD1 for D (6 bases). V lost 1 base and J 1 base, leaving 11 bases between the germline ends. Germline CDR1 and CDR2: SGDLS and YYNGEE. The CDR3 contains 15 residues. The CDR3 DNA follows: TGTGCCAGCAGCGTACGGGACACCGGGAACACTGAAGCTTTCTTT. The encoded protein is CASSVRDTGNTEAFF.

This chain connects TRBV4-3 to TRBJ2-1; 10 bases are shared with TRBD1. CDR1 is LGHNA, CDR2 YSLEER, per germline. J gave up 6 bases and V 1 base, and 3 bases lay outside the gene matches. The CDR3 contains 15 residues. The DNA of the CDR3 is TGCGCCAGCAGCCAAGCGGGACAGGGGATCAATGAGCAGTTCTTC. This translates into CASSQAGQGINEQFF.

V usage is TRBV6-4 and J usage is TRBJ2-1; TRBD2 matches at 7 bases. The V segment lost 2 bases and the J segment 1 base; nucleotides outside the gene matches: 11. In germline, CDR1 is MRHNA, CDR2 SNTAGT. This CDR3 contains 18 residues. In DNA, the CDR3 is TGTGCCAGCAGTGACACGCTCAGTGTGGGGGGGTCCTACAATGAGCAGTTCTTC. Its translation: CASSDTLSVGGSYNEQFF.

V usage is TRBV2 and J usage is TRBJ1-6; no clear D. Looked up from germline, CDR1 is SNHLY and CDR2 is FYNNEI. The V gene lost 7 bases and the J gene lost 0 bases, with 19 bases spanning the gap. This CDR3 has 18 residues. The DNA of the CDR3 is TGTGCCAGCACCCCCCGAAGGACTGTAAGCTCCTATAATTCACCCCTCCACTTT. Its protein is CASTPRRTVSSYNSPLHF.